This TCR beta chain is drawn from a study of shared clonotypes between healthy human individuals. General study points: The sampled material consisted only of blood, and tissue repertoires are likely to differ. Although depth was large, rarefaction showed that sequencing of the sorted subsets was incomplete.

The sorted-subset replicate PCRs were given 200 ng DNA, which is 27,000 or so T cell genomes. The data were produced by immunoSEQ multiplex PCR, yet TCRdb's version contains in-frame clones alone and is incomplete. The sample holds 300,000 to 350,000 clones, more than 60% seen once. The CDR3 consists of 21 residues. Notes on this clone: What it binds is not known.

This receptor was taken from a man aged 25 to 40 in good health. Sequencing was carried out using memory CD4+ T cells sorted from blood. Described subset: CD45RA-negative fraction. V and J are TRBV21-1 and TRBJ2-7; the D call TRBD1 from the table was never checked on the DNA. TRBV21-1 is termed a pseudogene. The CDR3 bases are TGTGCCAGCAGCAAAGGGACAAGAGGACAGGGATGCCGCGTGGTCTCTGACGAGCAGTACTTC. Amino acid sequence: CASSKGTRGQGCRVVSDEQYF.